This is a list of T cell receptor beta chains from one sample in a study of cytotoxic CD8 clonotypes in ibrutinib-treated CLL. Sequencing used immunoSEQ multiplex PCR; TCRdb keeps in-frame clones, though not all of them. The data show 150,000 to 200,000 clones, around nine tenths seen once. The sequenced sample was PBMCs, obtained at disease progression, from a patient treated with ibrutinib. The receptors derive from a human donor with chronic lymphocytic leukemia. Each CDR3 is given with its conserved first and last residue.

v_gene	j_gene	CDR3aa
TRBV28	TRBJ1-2	CASTPDSSFRGYTF
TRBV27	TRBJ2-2	CASSFFRGDGELFF
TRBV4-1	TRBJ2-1	CASSQGPSGPYNEQFF
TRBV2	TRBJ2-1	CASSPGQGTYNEQFF
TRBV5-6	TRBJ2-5	CASSFLRLAGAKTQYF
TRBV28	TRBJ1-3	CASSVYGGNTIYF
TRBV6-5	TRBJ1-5	CASRHDRGGNQPQHF
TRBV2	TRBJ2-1	CASRGGLHSSYNEQFF
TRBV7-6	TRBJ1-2	CASSPGQGYGYTF
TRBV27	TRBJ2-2	CASSRRDYSGRLQIGELFF